The 15 T cell receptor beta chains in this list originate from one sample, sequenced in a study of T cell repertoires and leukemia-associated antigens. TCRdb reanalysed the 5' RACE reads using MiXCR and keeps one entry per CDR3 protein. The sample lists fewer than 15,000 distinct CDR3 sequences; about 38% were seen once. These receptors' antigens are unknown. Input material: CD3+ T cells sorted from blood and cultured. These receptors were taken from a female donor in good health.

By share, this clonotype ranks as medium-sized (0.01 to 0.1%). The V call is TRBV4-2, the J call TRBJ2-7, with 7 positions matching TRBD2. The CDR3 is 15 residues long. Germline CDR1 and CDR2: LGHNA and YNFKEQ. J was trimmed by 6 bases and V by 0 bases; bases with no gene match: 8. This chain's CDR3 is CASSQDGGRAAEQYF. The CDR3 nucleotides read TGTGCCAGCAGCCAAGACGGAGGGAGGGCCGCCGAGCAGTACTTC.

Points on this clonotype: This may stem from a read error, because a much larger clone lies one nucleotide away. The chain's CDR3 is CASSFGTGADTQHF. For the CDR3, the DNA is TGTGCCAGCAGCTTCGGGACAGGGGCAGATACGCAGCATTTT. V is TRBV7-3 and J is TRBJ2-3; TRBD1 aligns across 10 bases. The tail of the sequence fits TRBJ1-5 better, so the J call may be wrong. This CDR3 is built from 14 residues. CDR1 SGHTA and CDR2 FQGTGA come from the germline V gene.

Comment on this clonotype: Without the conserved terminal phenylalanine or tryptophan, this CDR3 likely stems from a read error. This sequence joins TRBV4-2 and TRBJ1-1; perhaps TRBD1 as D (5 bases). Per germline, CDR1 LGHNA and CDR2 YNFKEQ. This CDR3 is 16 amino acids long. The CDR3 DNA reads TGTGCCAACAGCCAAGTGGCCCGGGACGGTGACACTGAAGCTTTCTCT. It is translated as CANSQVARDGDTEAFS.

This clonotype is categorized as medium-sized (0.01 to 0.1%). This chain connects TRBV6-6 to TRBJ1-6; 7 bases align to TRBD1. With V trimmed by 7 bases and J by 0 bases, 3 bases remained unmatched. CDR3 length: 15 residues. Germline V gene sequence: CDR1 MNHNY, CDR2 SVGAGI (reference sequence). CDR3 in DNA: TGTGCCAGCACGACAGGGAGCTCCTATAATTCACCCCTCCACTTT. Protein product: CASTTGSSYNSPLHF.

In regard to this clonotype: With a much larger clone just one base away, this may be a read error. This chain links TRBV4-2 with TRBJ2-1; either TRBD1 or TRBD2 may fit D (6 bases each). Germline V gene data show CDR1 as LGHNA and CDR2 as YNFKEQ. The CDR3 extends over 15 amino acids. This CDR3 is CASSLLGGSCNEQFF. The CDR3 DNA reads TGTGCCAGCAGCTTATTGGGGGGCTCCTGCAATGAGCAGTTCTTC.

With respect to this clonotype: Germline is not matched at one junction end, which may reflect a read error. This chain connects TRBV3-1 to TRBJ2-3, with 9 bases identical to TRBD2. This CDR3 comprises 18 residues. Germline V gene data show CDR1 as LGHDT and CDR2 as YNNKEL (reference sequence). In DNA form, the CDR3 reads TGCGCCAGCAGCCATTATAGCGGGGGTAACCCAGTCACAGATACGCAGTATTTT. It translates to CASSHYSGGNPVTDTQYF.

By proportion, this clonotype is medium-sized (0.01 to 0.1%). This rearrangement joins TRBV7-2 to TRBJ2-5, with 8 bases identical to TRBD2. This CDR3 region has 17 residues. Germline V gene data show CDR1 as SGHTA and CDR2 as FQGNSA. Germline trimming cut 5 bases from V and 2 bases from J; bases unmatched to any gene: 13. The CDR3 region has the DNA TGTGCCAGCAGCCCGAAATACCTGACTAGCGTACAAGAGACCCAGTACTTC. Its protein is CASSPKYLTSVQETQYF.

About this clonotype itself: The junction shows a germline mismatch at one end, possibly a read error. The chain combines TRBV5-1 with TRBJ2-3, with 7 bases fitting TRBD2. This CDR3 spans 15 amino acids. Germline loops: CDR1 SGHRS, CDR2 YFSETQ. The CDR3 sequence is CANSFWAGEGNTQCF. In DNA, the CDR3 is TGCGCCAACAGCTTTTGGGCGGGAGAGGGAAATACGCAGTGTTTT.

The V gene is TRBV30, the J gene TRBJ1-4, with D unclear. CDR3 size: 12 residues. V shed 6 bases and J shed 3 bases, with 8 bases lying between them. The germline V gene has CDR1 GTSNPN and CDR2 SVGIG (reference sequence). CDR3 sequence (DNA): TGTGCCTGCTACAGACCTAATGAAAAACTGTTTTTT. Translating gives CACYRPNEKLFF.

This clonotype has only a few counts. CDR3 region: CASSLEDTRSGANVLTF. CDR3 nucleotide sequence: TGTGCCAGCAGCTTAGAGGACACTCGCTCTGGGGCCAACGTCCTGACTTTC. The chain employs TRBV7-2 and TRBJ2-6, with D perhaps matching TRBD1 (5 bases). The CDR3 sequence is 17 residues long. The V end lost 1 base, the J end lost 0 bases, and 10 bases lay between the germline ends. The germline CDR1 and CDR2 sequences are SGHTA and FQGNSA.

With respect to this clonotype: At one boundary the junction diverges from the germline segment, which might be a read error. This chain uses TRBV11-3 with TRBJ2-1; D unresolved. Per the germline V gene, CDR1 is SGHNT and CDR2 is YENEEA. CDR3 length equals 12 residues. CDR3 in DNA: TGTGCCAGCAGCTTAGGAAGATTTGAGCGGTTCTTC. It codes for CASSLGRFERFF.

The rearrangement links TRBV3-1 to TRBJ2-3; possibly TRBD1 for D (7 bases). V lost 4 bases to trimming and J lost 3 bases, with 11 bases between them. Germline CDR1 is LGHDT and CDR2 is YNNKEL (reference sequence). This CDR3 spans 14 amino acids. CDR3: CASSPQGTTDTQYF. For the CDR3, the DNA is TGTGCCAGCAGCCCACAGGGGACTACAGATACGCAGTATTTT.

The chain is built from TRBV10-3 and TRBJ1-1; D is ambiguous. V was shortened by 11 bases and J by 0 bases, with 16 bases between the two germline ends. Germline values: CDR1 ENHRY, CDR2 SYGVKD. This CDR3 region has 14 residues. This CDR3 is CAVAAVLMNTEAFF. Written as DNA, the CDR3 is TGTGCCGTCGCAGCGGTACTTATGAACACTGAAGCTTTCTTT.

The chain carries TRBV16 and TRBJ2-1; perhaps TRBD2 as D (6 bases). This CDR3 is built from 15 residues. CDR1 and CDR2 from the germline V gene are KGHSY and FQNENV. Trimming pared 4 bases from V and 2 bases from J, leaving 12 bases between. CDR3 sequence (DNA): TGTGCCAGCAGCCCCGCCACGGGGGCCTACAATGAGCAGTTCTTC. Its protein product is CASSPATGAYNEQFF.

Points on this clonotype: Because it lacks the conserved phenylalanine or tryptophan at the end, this CDR3 is likely a read error. The DNA is left out, because the CDR3 cannot be placed on it with certainty; the CDR3 is given as TCRdb lists it. The CDR3 spells CASSLVSSYV. V is TRBV11-2 and J is TRBJ2-5. From its first to its last residue, the CDR3 has 10 amino acids. Germline values: CDR1 SGHAT, CDR2 FQNNGV.